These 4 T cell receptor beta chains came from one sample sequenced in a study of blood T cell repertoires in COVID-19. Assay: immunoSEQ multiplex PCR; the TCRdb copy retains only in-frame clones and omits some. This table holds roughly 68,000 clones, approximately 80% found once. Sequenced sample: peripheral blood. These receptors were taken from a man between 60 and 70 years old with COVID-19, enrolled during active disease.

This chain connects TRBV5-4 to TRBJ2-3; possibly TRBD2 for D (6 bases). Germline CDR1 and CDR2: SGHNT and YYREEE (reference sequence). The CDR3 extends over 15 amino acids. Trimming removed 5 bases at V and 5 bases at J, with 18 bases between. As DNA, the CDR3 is TGTGCCAGCAGGACCCTAAAGGCGGGGCAAGATACGCAGTATTTT. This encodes CASRTLKAGQDTQYF.

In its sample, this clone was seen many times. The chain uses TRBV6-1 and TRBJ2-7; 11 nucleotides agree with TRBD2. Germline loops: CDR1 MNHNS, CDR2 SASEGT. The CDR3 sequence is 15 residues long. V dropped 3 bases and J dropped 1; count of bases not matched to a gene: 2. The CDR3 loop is CASSEGLAVSYEQYF. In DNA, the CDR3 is TGTGCCAGCAGTGAGGGACTAGCGGTATCCTACGAGCAGTACTTC.

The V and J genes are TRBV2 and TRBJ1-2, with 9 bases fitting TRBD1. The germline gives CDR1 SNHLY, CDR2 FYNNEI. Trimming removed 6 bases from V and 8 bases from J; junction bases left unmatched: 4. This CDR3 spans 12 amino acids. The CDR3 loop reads CASRDRGDGYTF. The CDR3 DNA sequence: TGTGCCAGCAGGGACAGGGGTGACGGCTACACCTTC.

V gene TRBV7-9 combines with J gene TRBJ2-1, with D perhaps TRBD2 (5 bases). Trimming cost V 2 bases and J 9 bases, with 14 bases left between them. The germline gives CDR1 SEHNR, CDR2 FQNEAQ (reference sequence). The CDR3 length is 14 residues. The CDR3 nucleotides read TGTGCCAGCAGCTTAAATGCTGGACTTGGTGAGCAGTTCTTC. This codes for CASSLNAGLGEQFF.